This T cell receptor beta chain was found in a study of graft-versus-host responses after intestinal transplantation. Per the germline V gene, CDR1 is SGDLS and CDR2 is YYNGEE. V lost 2 bases to trimming and J lost 0 bases, with 8 bases between them. The CDR3 runs 15 residues. For this clone: Antigen specificity is unknown.

The protocol was immunoSEQ multiplex PCR, while the TCRdb copy is restricted to in-frame clones and leaves out a portion. This table has approximately 26,000 clones, about 81% appearing once. Study-wide findings and caveats: The recipient marrow held GvH clones, and some of them showed up first in ileum or blood. Early post-transplant declines in HvG were associated with peak levels of circulating GvH clones.

The source was unstimulated CD4+ T cells sorted from spleen or lymph node cells, collected before intestinal transplant. This chain links TRBV9 with TRBJ1-4; D gene ambiguous. This clonotype originated in a human donor who received an intestinal transplant. This CDR3 reads CASSVSTATNEKLFF. The CDR3 nucleotides read TGTGCCAGCAGCGTCAGTACAGCAACTAATGAAAAACTGTTTTTT.